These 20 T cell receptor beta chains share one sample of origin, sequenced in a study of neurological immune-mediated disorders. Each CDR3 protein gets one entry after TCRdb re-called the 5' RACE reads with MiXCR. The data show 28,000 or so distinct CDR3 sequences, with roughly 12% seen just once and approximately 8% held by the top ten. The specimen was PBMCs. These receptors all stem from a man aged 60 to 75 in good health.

CDR3 DNA sequence: TGCAGTGCTAGGACGGAGGTGAATGGCTACACCTTC. This encodes CSARTEVNGYTF. The rearrangement links TRBV20-1 to TRBJ1-2; D remains unclear. Looked up from germline, CDR1 is DFQATT and CDR2 is SNEGSKA (reference sequence). Trimming took off 3 bases at V and 6 bases at J, with 11 bases between the two ends. The CDR3 length is 12 residues.

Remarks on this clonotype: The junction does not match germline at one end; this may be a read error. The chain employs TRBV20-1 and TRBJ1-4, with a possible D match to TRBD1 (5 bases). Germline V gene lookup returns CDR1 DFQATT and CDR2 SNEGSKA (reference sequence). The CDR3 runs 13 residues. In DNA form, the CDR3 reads TGCAATGCTGCGGGACCGGGCGAAGGAAAACTGTTTTTT. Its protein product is CNAAGPGEGKLFF.

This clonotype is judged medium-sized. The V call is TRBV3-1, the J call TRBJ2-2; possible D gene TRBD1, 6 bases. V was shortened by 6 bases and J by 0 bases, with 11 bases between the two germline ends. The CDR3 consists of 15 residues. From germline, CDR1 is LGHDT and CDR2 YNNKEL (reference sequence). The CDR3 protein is CASRPDSANTGELFF. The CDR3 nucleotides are TGTGCCAGCAGACCGGACAGCGCGAACACCGGGGAGCTGTTTTTT.

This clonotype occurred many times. DNA of the CDR3: TGTGCCAGCAGCTCGGACTGGAGGGAGCAGTACTTC. The encoded protein is CASSSDWREQYF. The chain recombines TRBV7-9 with TRBJ2-7, with D maybe TRBD2 (5 bases). CDR1 and CDR2 from the germline V gene are SEHNR and FQNEAQ (reference sequence). V was pared by 4 bases and J by 7 bases, with 11 bases between. This CDR3 region has 12 residues. Full variable domain (outside the CDR3, taken from reference TRBV7-9 and TRBJ2-7): DTGVSQNPRHKITKRGQNVTFRCDPISEHNRLYWYRQTLGQGPEFLTYFQNEAQLEKSRLLSDRFSAERPKGSFSTLEIQRTEQGDSAMYLCASSSDWREQYFGPGTRLTVT.

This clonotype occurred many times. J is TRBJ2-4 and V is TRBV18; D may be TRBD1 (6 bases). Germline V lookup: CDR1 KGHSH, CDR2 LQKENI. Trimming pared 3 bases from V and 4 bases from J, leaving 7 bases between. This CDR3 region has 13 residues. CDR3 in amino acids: CASSPTGKNIQYF. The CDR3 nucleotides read TGTGCCAGCTCACCGACAGGAAAAAACATTCAGTACTTC.

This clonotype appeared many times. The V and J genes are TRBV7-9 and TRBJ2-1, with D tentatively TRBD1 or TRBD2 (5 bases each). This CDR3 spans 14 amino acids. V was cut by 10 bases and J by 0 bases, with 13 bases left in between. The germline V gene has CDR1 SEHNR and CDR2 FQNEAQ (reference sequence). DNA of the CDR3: TGTGCCATCGGGACCCAGAGCTCCTACAATGAGCAGTTCTTC. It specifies CAIGTQSSYNEQFF.

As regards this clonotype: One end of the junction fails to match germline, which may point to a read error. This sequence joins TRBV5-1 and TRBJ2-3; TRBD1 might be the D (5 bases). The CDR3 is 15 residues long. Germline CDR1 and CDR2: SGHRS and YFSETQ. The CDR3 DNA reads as TGCGCCGGCAGCTTTCTCAGGGCAGGCACAGATACTCAGTATTTT. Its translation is CAGSFLRAGTDTQYF.

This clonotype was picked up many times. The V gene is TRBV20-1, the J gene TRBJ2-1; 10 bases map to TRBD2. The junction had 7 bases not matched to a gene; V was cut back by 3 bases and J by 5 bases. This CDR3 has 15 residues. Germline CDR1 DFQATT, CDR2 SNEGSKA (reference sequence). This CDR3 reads CSARTLAGDHNEQFF. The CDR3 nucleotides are TGCAGTGCTAGGACCCTAGCGGGGGACCACAATGAGCAGTTCTTC.

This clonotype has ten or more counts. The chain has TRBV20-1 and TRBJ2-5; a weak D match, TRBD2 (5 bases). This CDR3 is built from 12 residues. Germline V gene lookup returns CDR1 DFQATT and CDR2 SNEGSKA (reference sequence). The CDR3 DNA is TGCTCCTGCGGGTCAAACGGAGAGACCCAGTACTTC. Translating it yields CSCGSNGETQYF.

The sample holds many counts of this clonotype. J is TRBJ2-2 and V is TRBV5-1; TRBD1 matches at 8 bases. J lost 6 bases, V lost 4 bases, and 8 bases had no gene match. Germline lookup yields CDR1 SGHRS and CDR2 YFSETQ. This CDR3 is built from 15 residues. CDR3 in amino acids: CASSHDRGKAGELFF. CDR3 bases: TGCGCCAGCAGCCACGACAGGGGAAAAGCCGGGGAGCTGTTTTTT.

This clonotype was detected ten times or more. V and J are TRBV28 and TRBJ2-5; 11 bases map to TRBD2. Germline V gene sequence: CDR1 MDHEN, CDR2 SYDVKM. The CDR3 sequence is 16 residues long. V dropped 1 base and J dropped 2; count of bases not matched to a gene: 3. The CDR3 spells CASSLLRTSGQETQYF. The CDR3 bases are TGTGCCAGCAGTTTATTGCGGACTAGCGGGCAAGAGACCCAGTACTTC.

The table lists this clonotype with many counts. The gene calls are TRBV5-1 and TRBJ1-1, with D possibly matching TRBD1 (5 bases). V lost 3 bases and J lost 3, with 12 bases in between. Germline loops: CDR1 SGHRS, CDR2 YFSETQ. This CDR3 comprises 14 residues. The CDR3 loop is CASSWGGMDTEAFF. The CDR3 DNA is TGCGCCAGCAGCTGGGGGGGGATGGACACTGAAGCTTTCTTT. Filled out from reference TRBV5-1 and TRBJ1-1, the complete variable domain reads KAGVTQTPRYLIKTRGQQVTLSCSPISGHRSVSWYQQTPGQGLQFLFEYFSETQRNKGNFPGRFSGRQFSNSRSEMNVSTLELGDSALYLCASSWGGMDTEAFFGQGTRLTVV.

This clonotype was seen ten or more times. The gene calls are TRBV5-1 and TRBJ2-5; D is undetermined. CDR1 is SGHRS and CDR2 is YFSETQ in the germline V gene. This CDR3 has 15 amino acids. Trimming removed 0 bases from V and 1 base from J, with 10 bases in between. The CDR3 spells CASSLVAGGQETQYF. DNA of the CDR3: TGCGCCAGCAGCTTGGTAGCTGGCGGCCAAGAGACCCAGTACTTC.

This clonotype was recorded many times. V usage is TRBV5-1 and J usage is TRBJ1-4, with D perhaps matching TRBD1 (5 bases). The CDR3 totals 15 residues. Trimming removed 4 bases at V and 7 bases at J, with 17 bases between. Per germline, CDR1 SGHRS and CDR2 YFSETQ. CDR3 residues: CASSPPGSGGEKLFF. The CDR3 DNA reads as TGCGCCAGCAGCCCGCCGGGGAGCGGGGGTGAAAAACTGTTTTTT.

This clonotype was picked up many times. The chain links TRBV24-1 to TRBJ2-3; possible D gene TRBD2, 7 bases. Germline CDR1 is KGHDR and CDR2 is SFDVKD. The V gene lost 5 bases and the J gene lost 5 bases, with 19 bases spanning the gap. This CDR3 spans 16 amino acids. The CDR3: CATSARSGGGGDTQYF. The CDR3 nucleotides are TGTGCCACCAGTGCAAGGTCGGGGGGCGGCGGAGATACGCAGTATTTT.

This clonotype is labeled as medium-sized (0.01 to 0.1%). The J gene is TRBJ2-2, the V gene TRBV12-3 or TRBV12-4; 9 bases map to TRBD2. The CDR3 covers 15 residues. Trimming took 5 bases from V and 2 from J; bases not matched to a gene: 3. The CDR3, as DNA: TGTGCCAGCAGTCGACTAGCGGCCAACACCGGGGAGCTGTTTTTT. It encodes CASSRLAANTGELFF.

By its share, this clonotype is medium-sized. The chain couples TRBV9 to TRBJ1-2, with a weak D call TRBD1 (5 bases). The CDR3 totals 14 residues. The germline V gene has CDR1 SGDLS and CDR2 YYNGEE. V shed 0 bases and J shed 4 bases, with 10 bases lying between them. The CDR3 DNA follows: TGTGCCAGCAGCGTAGGTCGGGACCTCTATGGCTACACCTTC. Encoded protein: CASSVGRDLYGYTF.

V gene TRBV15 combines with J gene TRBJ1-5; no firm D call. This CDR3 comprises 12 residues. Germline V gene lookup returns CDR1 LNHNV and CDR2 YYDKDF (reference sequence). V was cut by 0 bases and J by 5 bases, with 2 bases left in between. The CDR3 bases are TGTGCCACCAGCAGAGATTATCAGCCCCAGCATTTT. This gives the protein CATSRDYQPQHF.

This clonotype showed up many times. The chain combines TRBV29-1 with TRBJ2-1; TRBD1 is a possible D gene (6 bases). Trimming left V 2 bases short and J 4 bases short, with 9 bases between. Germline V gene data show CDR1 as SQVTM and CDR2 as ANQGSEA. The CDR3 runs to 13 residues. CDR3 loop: CSVEQGNYNEQFF. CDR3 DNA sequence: TGCAGCGTTGAACAGGGGAATTACAATGAGCAGTTCTTC.

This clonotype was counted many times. The CDR3 spells CASSVGLISGRPTTYQETQYF. CDR3 DNA: TGTGCCAGCAGCGTAGGGCTAATTAGCGGGAGGCCTACGACGTACCAAGAGACCCAGTACTTC. The chain uses TRBV9 and TRBJ2-5, with 10 bases identical to TRBD2. The V segment lost 0 bases and the J segment 0 bases; nucleotides outside the gene matches: 17. CDR1 and CDR2 from the germline V gene are SGDLS and YYNGEE. The CDR3 has 21 amino acids. The entire variable domain, with the rest obtained from reference TRBV9 and TRBJ2-5, is as follows: DSGVTQTPKHLITATGQRVTLRCSPRSGDLSVYWYQQSLDQGLQFLIQYYNGEERAKGNILERFSAQQFPDLHSELNLSSLELGDSALYFCASSVGLISGRPTTYQETQYFGPGTRLLVL.